The rows below give T cell receptor beta chains drawn from one sample of a study of T cells expressing NK-cell markers. TCRdb reprocessed the 5' RACE reads, keeping one entry per CDR3 protein, no DNA. The table for this sample gives roughly 430,000 distinct CDR3 sequences. The sample was blood T cells: a sorted CD56 or NKG2C T cell subset, CD4+ or CD8+ T cells, or bulk PBMC T cells (not recorded which). The source is a woman between 18 and 70 years old in good health. Each CDR3 is given with its conserved first and last residue. The order of the fields is V gene, J gene, CDR3 protein.

>TRBV5-6|TRBJ1-6
CASSLADSPLHF
>TRBV4-3|TRBJ1-3
CASSAGRGRENTIYF
>TRBV7-2|TRBJ2-5
CASSYLPALRTETQYF
>TRBV7-2|TRBJ1-3
CASSASRTASGNTIYF
>TRBV18|TRBJ2-4
CASSPAVAKNIQYF
>TRBV5-1|TRBJ1-1
CASSRGQGSNTEAFF
>TRBV7-9|TRBJ2-5
CASSTTTNFQETQYF
>TRBV6-1|TRBJ1-3
CASRKKSGSGNTIYF
>TRBV27|TRBJ2-5
CASSLSWHLQETQYF
>TRBV29-1|TRBJ1-5
CSVEGTGGEVRYF
>TRBV7-3|TRBJ1-5
CASSLTGEQNQPQHF
>TRBV20-1|TRBJ2-5
CSARLLAANFQETQYF
>TRBV7-9|TRBJ1-2
CASSLALPDGYTF
>TRBV6-5|TRBJ2-1
CASSYMRSSYNEQFF
>TRBV15|TRBJ2-7
CATSRRQPYEQYF
>TRBV18|TRBJ1-1
CASSTSGTEGKAFF
>TRBV20-1|TRBJ2-4
CSAKSGLAGEIAKNIQYF
>TRBV4-1|TRBJ2-3
CASSHPPSGGRTDTQYF
>TRBV20-1|TRBJ2-3
CSAPGAGRATDTQYF
>TRBV7-3|TRBJ2-5
CASSPLAGAGRETQYF
>TRBV7-9|TRBJ2-5
CASSLPFDRGETQYF
>TRBV12-3/TRBV12-4|TRBJ2-7
CASSFGGVLSEQYF
>TRBV28|TRBJ2-1
CASSLGPLAGVLGEQFF
>TRBV3-1|TRBJ2-1
CASSRSATALAGPYNEQFF
>TRBV5-4|TRBJ2-5
CASSLAGSGRQETQYF
>TRBV20-1|TRBJ1-6
CSARDRGGGSYNSPLHF
>TRBV20-1|TRBJ1-3
CSARGSRRAGNTIYF
>TRBV4-1|TRBJ2-5
CASSQDRYNQYF